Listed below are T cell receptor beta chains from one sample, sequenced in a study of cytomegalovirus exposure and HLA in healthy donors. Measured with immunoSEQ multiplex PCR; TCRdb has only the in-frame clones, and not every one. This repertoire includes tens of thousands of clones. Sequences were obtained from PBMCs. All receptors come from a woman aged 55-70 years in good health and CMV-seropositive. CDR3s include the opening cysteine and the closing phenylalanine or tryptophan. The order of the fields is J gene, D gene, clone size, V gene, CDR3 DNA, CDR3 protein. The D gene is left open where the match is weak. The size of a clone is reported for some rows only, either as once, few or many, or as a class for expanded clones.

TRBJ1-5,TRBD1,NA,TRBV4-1,TGCGCCAGCAGCCAACCGGACAGGGGTAGCAATCAGCCCCAGCATTTT,CASSQPDRGSNQPQHF
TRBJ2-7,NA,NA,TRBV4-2,TGTGCCAGCAGCCAAGAATATATGGTCAGCTCCTACGAGCAGTACTTC,CASSQEYMVSSYEQYF
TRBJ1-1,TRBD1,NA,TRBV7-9,TGTGCCAGCAGCTTAGAAGGGGGCACTGAAGATTTCTTT,CASSLEGGTEDFF
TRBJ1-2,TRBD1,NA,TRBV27,TGTGCCAGCAGTCCAAAGGGGGCGGGCGGCTACACCTTC,CASSPKGAGGYTF
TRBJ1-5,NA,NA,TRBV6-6,TGTGCCAGCAGGGACAGAGAGTATAGCAATCAGCCCCAGCATTTT,CASRDREYSNQPQHF
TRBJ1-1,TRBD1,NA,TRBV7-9,TGTGCCAGCAGCTCCGACAGGGCCATGGCTGAAGCTTTCTTT,CASSSDRAMAEAFF
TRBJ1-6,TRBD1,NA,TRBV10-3,TGTGCCATCAGTGAGTCAAGGACAGGGGTCGGATCACCCCTCCACTTT,CAISESRTGVGSPLHF
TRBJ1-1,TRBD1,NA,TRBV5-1,TGCGCCAGCAGCTCAACCCGGACAGGGCTCACTGAAGCTTTCTTT,CASSSTRTGLTEAFF
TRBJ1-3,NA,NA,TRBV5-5,TGTGCCAGCAGCCGGCAGGACACGAGGAACACCATATATTTT,CASSRQDTRNTIYF
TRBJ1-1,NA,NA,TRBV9,TGTGCCAGCAGCGTAGGAAGGACAAACACTGAAGCTTTCTTT,CASSVGRTNTEAFF
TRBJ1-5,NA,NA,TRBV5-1,TGCGCCAGCAGCGCCGGTGGGCCTTATCAGCCCCAGCATTTT,CASSAGGPYQPQHF
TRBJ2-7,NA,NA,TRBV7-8,TGTGCCAGCAGCTCGCAGGGGGGCTCCTACGAGCAGTACTTC,CASSSQGGSYEQYF
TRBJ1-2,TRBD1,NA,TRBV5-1,TGCGCCAGCAGCGTGGGGGACAGGGGCCCTCGGGGCTATGGCTACACCTTC,CASSVGDRGPRGYGYTF
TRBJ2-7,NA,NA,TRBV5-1,TGCGCCAGCAGGCGCGGAGACAGCGCCGAGCAGTACTTC,CASRRGDSAEQYF
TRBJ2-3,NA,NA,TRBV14,TGTGCCAGCAGCCCTTTCACAGATACGCAGTATTTT,CASSPFTDTQYF
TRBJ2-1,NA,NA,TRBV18,TGTGCCAGCTCAGATGTGGCCGACAATGAGCAGTTCTTC,CASSDVADNEQFF
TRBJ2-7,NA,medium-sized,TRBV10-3,TGTGCCATCAGTGACCTGGGTGGACACGCATCCTACGAGCAGTACTTC,CAISDLGGHASYEQYF
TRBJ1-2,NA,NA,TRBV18,TGTGCCAGCTCACCTGGGGCGGTCGCCTATGGCTACACCTTC,CASSPGAVAYGYTF
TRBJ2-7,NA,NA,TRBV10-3,TGTGCCATCAGTGAGAACTCCGAGCAGTACTTC,CAISENSEQYF
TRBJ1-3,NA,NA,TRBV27,TGTGCCAGCAGTTTATCGGGGTATATCCTAGCAGGAAACACCATATATTTT,CASSLSGYILAGNTIYF
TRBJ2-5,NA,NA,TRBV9,TGTGCCAGCAGCGTAGGTGGAGGGGCAGAGACCCAGTACTTC,CASSVGGGAETQYF
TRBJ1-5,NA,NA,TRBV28,TGTGCCAGCAGGAGGATGATACAGGGTCGTCAGCCCCAGCATTTT,CASRRMIQGRQPQHF
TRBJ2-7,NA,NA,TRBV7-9,TGTGCCAGCAGCTTACAGGGGAGCGAGCAGTACTTC,CASSLQGSEQYF
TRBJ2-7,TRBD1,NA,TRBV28,TGTGCCAGCCGGGACAGGGGGTACGAGCAGTACTTC,CASRDRGYEQYF
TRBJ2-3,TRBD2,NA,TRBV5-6,TGTGCCAGCAGCCCTGGGGGGGGATGGGGCACAGATACGCAGTATTTT,CASSPGGGWGTDTQYF
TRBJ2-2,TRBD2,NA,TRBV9,TGTGCCAGCAGCTCCACGGGGGGTAACACCGGGGAGCTGTTTTTT,CASSSTGGNTGELFF
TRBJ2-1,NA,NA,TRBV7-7,TGTGCTAGCGGCGAGAGGGGGCCCTCCTACAATGAGCAGTTCTTC,CASGERGPSYNEQFF
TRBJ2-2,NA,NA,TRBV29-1,TGCAGCGTTGTGCGCGGGGCGAACACCGGGGAGCTGTTTTTT,CSVVRGANTGELFF
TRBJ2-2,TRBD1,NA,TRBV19,TGTGCCAGTAGTATCTCCGGGACAGATAACACCGGGGAGCTGTTTTTT,CASSISGTDNTGELFF
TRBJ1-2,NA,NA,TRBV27,TGTGCCAGCAGGGGCTCTGGGCCCTACTATGGCTACACCTTC,CASRGSGPYYGYTF
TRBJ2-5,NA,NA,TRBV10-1,TGCGCCAGCAGTGAGGGCCCGGGGGAGACCCAGTACTTC,CASSEGPGETQYF
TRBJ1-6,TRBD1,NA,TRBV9,TGTGCCAGCAGCGTAGAAGGGACAGGGGGGACACCCCTCCACTTT,CASSVEGTGGTPLHF
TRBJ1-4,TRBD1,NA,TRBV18,TGTGCCAGCTCACCGGACACAGGGGGAGGACTTGCAACTAATGAAAAACTGTTTTTT,CASSPDTGGGLATNEKLFF
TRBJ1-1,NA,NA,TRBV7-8,TGTGCCAGCAGCTTAGTCCGGGGTACTGAAGCTTTCTTT,CASSLVRGTEAFF
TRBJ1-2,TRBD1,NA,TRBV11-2,TGTGCCAGCAGCTTACTCCGGGACAGGGGCTATGGCTACACCTTC,CASSLLRDRGYGYTF
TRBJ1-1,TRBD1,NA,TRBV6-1,TGTGCCAGCAGTGAAACCGACAGGGGGCACACTGAAGCTTTCTTT,CASSETDRGHTEAFF
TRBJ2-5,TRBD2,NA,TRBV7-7,TGTGCTAGCAGCTTAGGGAGCGGGGGGCCCACTGAGACCCAGTACTTC,CASSLGSGGPTETQYF
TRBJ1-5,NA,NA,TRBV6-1,TGTGCCAGCAGTGAGCAGGAAAGGGGGAGTCAGCCCCAGCATTTT,CASSEQERGSQPQHF
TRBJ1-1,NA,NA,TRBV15,TGTGCCACCAGCAGGGCAGGGAAAGGGAACACTGAAGCTTTCTTT,CATSRAGKGNTEAFF
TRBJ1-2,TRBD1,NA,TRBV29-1,TGCAGCGGGGGACAGTTTAACTATGGCTACACCTTC,CSGGQFNYGYTF
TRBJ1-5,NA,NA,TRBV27,TGTGCCAGCAGTTTCCGGGATCAGCCCCAGCATTTT,CASSFRDQPQHF
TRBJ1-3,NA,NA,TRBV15,TGTGCCACCAGCCCCCTACAGACCCAGTCTGGAAACACCATATATTTT,CATSPLQTQSGNTIYF
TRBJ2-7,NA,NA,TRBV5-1,TGCGCCAGCAGCCTAACCGAACAGGGTTTCTACGAGCAGTACTTC,CASSLTEQGFYEQYF
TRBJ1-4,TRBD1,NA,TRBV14,TGTGCCAGCAGTCATCCGACAGGGCGGTCTAATGAAAAACTGTTTTTT,CASSHPTGRSNEKLFF
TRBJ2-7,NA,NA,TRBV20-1,TGCAGTGCTAGAGGGCCCGGGGAGCAGTACTTC,CSARGPGEQYF
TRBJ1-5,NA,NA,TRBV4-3,TGCGCCAGCAGTCCAGAGGCGGCCGGGAGGCATCAGCCCCAGCATTTT,CASSPEAAGRHQPQHF
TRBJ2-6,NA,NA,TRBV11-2,TGTGCCAGCAGCTTATATGGGGGGACCTCTGGGGCCAACGTCCTGACTTTC,CASSLYGGTSGANVLTF
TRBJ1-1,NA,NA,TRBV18,TGTGCCAGTTCAGGGATAGCGGACACTGAAGCTTTCTTT,CASSGIADTEAFF
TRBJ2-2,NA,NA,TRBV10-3,TGTGCCACCAACAGTAACACCGGGGAGCTGTTTTTT,CATNSNTGELFF
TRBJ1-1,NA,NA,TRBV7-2,TGTGCCAGCAGCCTCAGAAGGACGAGACTAGAAGCTTTCTTT,CASSLRRTRLEAFF
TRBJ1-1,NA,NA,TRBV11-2,TGTGCCAGCAGCCTAACAAGGGGGAACACTGAAGCTTTCTTT,CASSLTRGNTEAFF
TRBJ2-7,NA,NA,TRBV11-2,TGTGCCAGCAGCTTAGCTGTAGTGGGCACCTACGAGCAGTACTTC,CASSLAVVGTYEQYF
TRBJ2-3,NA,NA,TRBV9,TGTGCCAGCAGCGCAGGGTCCCCCGATACGCAGTATTTT,CASSAGSPDTQYF
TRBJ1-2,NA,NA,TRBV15,TGTGCCACCAGCAGAGAACAGGACTATGGCTACACCTTC,CATSREQDYGYTF